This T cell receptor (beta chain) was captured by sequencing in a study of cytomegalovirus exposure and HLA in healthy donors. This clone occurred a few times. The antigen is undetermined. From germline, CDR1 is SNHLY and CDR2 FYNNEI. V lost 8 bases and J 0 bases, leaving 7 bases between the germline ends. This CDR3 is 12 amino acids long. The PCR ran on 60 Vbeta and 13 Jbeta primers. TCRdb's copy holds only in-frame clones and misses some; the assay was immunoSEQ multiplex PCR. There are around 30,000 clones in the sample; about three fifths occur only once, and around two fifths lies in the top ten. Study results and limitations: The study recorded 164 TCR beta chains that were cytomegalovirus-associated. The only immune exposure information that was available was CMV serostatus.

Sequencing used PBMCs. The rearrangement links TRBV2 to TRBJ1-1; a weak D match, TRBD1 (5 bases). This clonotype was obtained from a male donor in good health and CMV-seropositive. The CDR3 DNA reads TGTGCCAGCCCAGGGATGAACACTGAAGCTTTCTTT. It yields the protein CASPGMNTEAFF.